This note documents a single T cell receptor (beta chain) sequence. Its specificity is not known. This record belongs to a study of shared clonotypes between healthy human individuals. Study details: Ranging from 18 to 49 in age, donors were a couple of women and three men.

This CDR3 contains 14 residues. CDR1 and CDR2 from the germline V gene are MNHEY and SVGAGI. The V end was cut by 6 bases, the J end by 6 bases, with 15 bases between. Study outcomes and limitations: Despite large depth, sorted-subset datasets appeared incompletely sequenced. Generation of non-shared clonotypes was less probable than generation of clonotypes shared by all four donors.

Per the original data handling: Filtering of immunoSEQ junctional sequences could not match full-length read filtering. Generated by immunoSEQ multiplex PCR, the TCRdb table keeps only in-frame clones and is missing some. The V and J calls and clone size come from that table; D and trimming were worked out from the DNA. The data show roughly 2 million clones, around 95% seen once. The sequenced sample was naive CD4+ T cells sorted from blood. The subset is: CD45RA+ positively selected. The chain uses TRBV6-5 and TRBJ2-1; TRBD1 is a possible D gene (6 bases). The clonotype originates from a man aged 18 to 30 in good health. The CDR3 sequence: CASSRDRLVNEQFF. CDR3 coding DNA: TGTGCCAGCAGCCGCGACAGGCTCGTCAATGAGCAGTTCTTC.